The entry below gives a single T cell receptor (beta chain) sequence along with its context. Primers used in a second PCR of roughly 6 to 12 cycles were a sample-barcoded 5' primer and a J-beta primer mix. A single record per CDR3 protein comes from TCRdb applying MiXCR to the 5' RACE reads. The table records over 950,000 distinct CDR3 sequences, about two fifths of them present only once. This specimen comes from a study of blood T cells in healthy people across ages. The V gene end was trimmed by 3 bases and the J gene end by 7 bases; junction bases not matched to a gene: 9. The germline V gene has CDR1 LGHDT and CDR2 YNNKEL (reference sequence). This CDR3 is 15 amino acids long.

The sequenced sample consisted of blood. The receptor's source is a man younger than 35 in good health. V and J are TRBV3-1 and TRBJ1-5; TRBD1 matches at 7 bases. The CDR3 region is CASSQGQRPTQPQHF. CDR3 DNA: TGTGCCAGCAGCCAGGGACAGCGCCCAACCCAGCCCCAGCATTTT.